This T cell receptor beta chain was recovered during a study of tumor-infiltrating lymphocytes in primary liver carcinoma (dated by TCRdb to 2017 to 2019). Broadly, across the study: Of the five patients, three men and two women aged 30 to 69 years, four had hepatocellular carcinoma and one had combined HCC and intrahepatic cholangiocarcinoma. The five patients had tumors of stage T1-T3 N0M0, with maximum diameters ranging from roughly 4.2 to 10 cm. Samples yielded roughly 3.65 to 7.5 million productive TCRbeta reads; read depth did not differ significantly between tissue types. For each liver tumor, the study sampled five regions along with adjacent normal tissue and blood, and applied TCRbeta repertoire sequencing, expression microarrays and whole-exome sequencing. A total of some 35 specimens from 5 patients went through TCRbeta repertoire sequencing, namely 25 tumor regions, 5 adjacent noncancerous liver tissues and 5 peripheral blood samples. The roughly 25 tumor region samples were profiled with Agilent mRNA microarrays so that TCRbeta repertoire diversity could be related to the local molecular phenotype. High reproducibility was observed for the technical replicate repertoires, with mean shared-clone rates approximately 0.9 and correlation coefficients above 0.95. The full study reports these points: Just about 7-25% of top clones turned up in all five regions of a tumor, which suggests spatial heterogeneity among tumor-infiltrating T cells. A significantly larger repertoire fraction was made up by the top 250 clones in tumors than in blood (p = 0.039). Because only the TCR beta chain was sequenced and unpaired alpha chains were not captured, true repertoire diversity is likely underestimated. Since the samples were bulk and unsorted, there was no way to compare CD4+ and CD8+ T cell repertoires. Repertoire overlap was found to be higher between tumor regions (mean approximately 36%) than between tumor-adjacent (roughly 17%) or tumor-blood (around 15%) pairs, consistent with antigen-driven expansion. The study included only a few patients, and the authors note findings should be validated in a larger study.

Without any cell sorting, total RNA and DNA were extracted together from approximately 20-30 mg of bulk tissue using the AllPrep DNA/RNA mini kit. Surgical resection was performed in China between 2015 and 2016 on roughly 5 patients with histopathologically diagnosed primary liver carcinoma. At the time of sampling, the patients were treatment-naive and had chronic HBV infection. Each tumor was sampled at five spatially separated regions: the superior, inferior, left-lateral and right-lateral poles and the tumor centre. According to histology, viable tumor cells made up more than 85% of every tumor sample. Fresh tumor and adjacent tissue pieces were bisected, with one half stored in RNAlater at -80 degrees C and the other half sent for histology. A word on this clonotype: Its antigen is still unknown. One end of the junction varies from germline; a read error may be responsible.

Using a constant-region primer and ProtoScript II reverse transcriptase, TCRbeta-specific cDNA was reverse-transcribed from 500 ng total RNA. Three nested multiplex PCR rounds, following a slightly modified ARM-PCR procedure, were used to build the TCRbeta libraries. Each of the first two PCR rounds ran for around 10 cycles using multiplex TRBV1-TRBV30 forward primers together with a Cbeta reverse primer. Sample barcodes and Illumina adapters were added in a final 25-cycle PCR with Deep VentR polymerase. Before sequencing, amplicons of 200-500 bp were gel-purified using a QIAquick gel extraction kit. An Illumina HiSeq 2500 was used to sequence the TCRbeta amplicons, generating 250-bp paired-end reads. As for the authors' bioinformatics: Trimmomatic v0.33 was used to quality-trim the reads, and FLASH v1.2.11 was used to merge paired reads so that full CDR3 sequences could be recovered. V, D and J germline segments were assigned to the rearranged TCRbeta sequences by MiGEC v1.2.1b. VDJtools v1.0.0 computed clonotype statistics and Shannon-Wiener diversity indices. Except for diversity analysis, only the 250 most abundant clonotypes of each sample were used in subsequent analyses to reduce sampling bias. The public sequencing data were trimmed at Q25 with fastp and processed into clonotypes with MiXCR by TCRdb, which kept only in-frame beta chains. CDR3 protein sequences are deduplicated, and each keeps its most common genes and DNA. TCRdb's processing, not the study's, gives the V and J calls here. Counted in this sample were over 40,000 distinct CDR3 sequences; 70% to 80% of them appeared once. Together, the top ten hold approximately 25% of the sample.

The germline V gene provides CDR1 SGHNT and CDR2 YENEEA. Measured from the cysteine to the phenylalanine, the CDR3 is 14 residues long. The retained sequence is limited to the CDR3, 42 bases, with the frame set at the first base. Input material: liver tumor tissue from sampling region 5. This sample's cell subset or site label indicates: tumor region T5, tumor centre. The chain is assembled from TRBV11-3 and TRBJ2-1; no D gene is confidently identified. This TCR was recovered from a man aged 35-49 years with primary liver carcinoma and hepatitis B virus infection. The bases are TGTGCCAGCAACTTAGGCGTCTCGAACAATGAGCCGTTTTTC. Translated, this is CASNLGVSNNEPFF.